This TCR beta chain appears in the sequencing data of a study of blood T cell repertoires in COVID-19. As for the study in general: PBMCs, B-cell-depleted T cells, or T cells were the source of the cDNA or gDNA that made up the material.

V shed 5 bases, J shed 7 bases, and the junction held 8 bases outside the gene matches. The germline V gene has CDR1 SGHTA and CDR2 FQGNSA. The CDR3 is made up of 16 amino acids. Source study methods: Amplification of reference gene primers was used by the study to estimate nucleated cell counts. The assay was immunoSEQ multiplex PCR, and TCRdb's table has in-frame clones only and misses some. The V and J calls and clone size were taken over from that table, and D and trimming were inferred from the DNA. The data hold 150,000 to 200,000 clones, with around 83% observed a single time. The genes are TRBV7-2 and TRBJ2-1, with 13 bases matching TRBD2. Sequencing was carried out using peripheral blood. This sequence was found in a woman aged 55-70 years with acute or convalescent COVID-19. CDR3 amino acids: CASSPRTSGRFNEQFF. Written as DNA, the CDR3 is TGTGCCAGCAGCCCCCGGACTAGCGGGAGATTTAATGAGCAGTTCTTC.